This T cell receptor (beta chain) was found in a study of identical twins. Many counts were recorded for this clonotype. Trimming at V came to 5 bases and at J to 11 bases, leaving 14 bases not matched to a gene. The CDR3 has 15 residues. Germline lookup yields CDR1 MNHEY and CDR2 SMNVEV (reference sequence). TCRdb called the 5' RACE reads again in MiXCR, with one record for every CDR3 protein. The sample has fewer than 250,000 distinct CDR3 sequences, approximately 7.8% seen once. These data were likewise used in another study, on yellow fever vaccine responses in identical twins. That work adds: Twins' T cell vaccine responses reportedly looked partly convergent, partly personalized.

The V gene is TRBV27, the J gene TRBJ1-1, with 10 bases fitting TRBD1. Material for sequencing was CD8+ T cells sorted from blood. The receptor's source is a woman under 30 in good health. CDR3 amino acids: CASSPAGTGAGGAFF. In DNA, the CDR3 is TGTGCCAGCAGTCCGGCGGGGACAGGGGCGGGAGGGGCTTTCTTT.